This is a list of T cell receptor beta chains from one sample in a study of CD8+ T cells in alopecia areata. The repertoire was sequenced with immunoSEQ multiplex PCR; TCRdb's copy has only in-frame clones and lacks some. The top ten hold 0.91% of the sample, which has about 160,000 clones, just over 65% seen once. The sample consisted of CD4+ T cells sorted from blood, taken at week 4, from a patient treated with tofacitinib. The receptor source for this set is a human donor with alopecia areata. CDR3s leave out the opening cysteine and the closing phenylalanine or tryptophan. Each record gives: CDR3 protein, V gene, clone size, J gene, CDR3 length. Size values are once, few and many counts, or a class for expanded clones, and some rows have none.

CDR3aa: ASSLGLAGGAETQY; v_gene: TRBV7-2; abundance: few; j_gene: TRBJ2-5; len: 14
CDR3aa: ASSVGGGSYNEQF; v_gene: TRBV9; abundance: NA; j_gene: TRBJ2-1; len: 13
CDR3aa: ASSQDILLRAGEQY; v_gene: TRBV4-2; abundance: NA; j_gene: TRBJ2-7; len: 14
CDR3aa: ASSEPKGASYEQY; v_gene: TRBV6-1; abundance: NA; j_gene: TRBJ2-7; len: 13
CDR3aa: ASSLRDTQY; v_gene: TRBV5-1; abundance: once; j_gene: TRBJ2-3; len: 9
CDR3aa: AWSRDRGNEKLF; v_gene: TRBV30; abundance: NA; j_gene: TRBJ1-4; len: 12
CDR3aa: ASSLALSQRGTGELF; v_gene: TRBV7-9; abundance: NA; j_gene: TRBJ2-2; len: 15
CDR3aa: ASSLVRTGGELF; v_gene: TRBV5-1; abundance: NA; j_gene: TRBJ2-2; len: 12
CDR3aa: ASSTDNQPQH; v_gene: TRBV2; abundance: NA; j_gene: TRBJ1-5; len: 10
CDR3aa: AWSSAVETQY; v_gene: TRBV30; abundance: few; j_gene: TRBJ2-5; len: 10
CDR3aa: ASSPTGLGVLT; v_gene: TRBV25-1; abundance: NA; j_gene: TRBJ2-6; len: 11
CDR3aa: SVLDGNQETQY; v_gene: TRBV29-1; abundance: NA; j_gene: TRBJ2-5; len: 11
CDR3aa: ASSYYDGKAF; v_gene: TRBV6-5; abundance: NA; j_gene: TRBJ1-1; len: 10
CDR3aa: ASSEAGDRRPLH; v_gene: TRBV25-1; abundance: once; j_gene: TRBJ1-6; len: 12
CDR3aa: ASSQDGTANQPQH; v_gene: TRBV4-3; abundance: NA; j_gene: TRBJ1-5; len: 13
CDR3aa: ASSVTTSGGGTGELF; v_gene: TRBV9; abundance: few; j_gene: TRBJ2-2; len: 15
CDR3aa: ASSTAGTSGGKTQY; v_gene: TRBV5-4; abundance: few; j_gene: TRBJ2-5; len: 14
CDR3aa: AWSVGLAGVDTQY; v_gene: TRBV30; abundance: NA; j_gene: TRBJ2-3; len: 13
CDR3aa: ASSEPAGGNEQF; v_gene: TRBV6-5; abundance: few; j_gene: TRBJ2-1; len: 12
CDR3aa: ASSLPLGQGELH; v_gene: TRBV5-6; abundance: NA; j_gene: TRBJ1-6; len: 12
CDR3aa: ASSLGNIDSSYEQY; v_gene: TRBV5-1; abundance: NA; j_gene: TRBJ2-7; len: 14
CDR3aa: ASSQEASGGSGTQY; v_gene: TRBV4-2; abundance: NA; j_gene: TRBJ2-3; len: 14
CDR3aa: ASSLGGEETQY; v_gene: TRBV5-4; abundance: few; j_gene: TRBJ2-5; len: 11
CDR3aa: ASSLARHNEQF; v_gene: TRBV7-2; abundance: NA; j_gene: TRBJ2-1; len: 11
CDR3aa: SVEISGTDTQY; v_gene: TRBV29-1; abundance: NA; j_gene: TRBJ2-3; len: 11
CDR3aa: SAEWRNTEAF; v_gene: TRBV29-1; abundance: NA; j_gene: TRBJ1-1; len: 10
CDR3aa: SLAGTGVSTDTQY; v_gene: TRBV29-1; abundance: NA; j_gene: TRBJ2-3; len: 13
CDR3aa: AWSVLRAEETQY; v_gene: TRBV30; abundance: NA; j_gene: TRBJ2-5; len: 12
CDR3aa: ASIKQLQETQY; v_gene: TRBV6-1; abundance: NA; j_gene: TRBJ2-5; len: 11
CDR3aa: SVANLQAYEQY; v_gene: TRBV29-1; abundance: few; j_gene: TRBJ2-7; len: 11
CDR3aa: ASSRDRGQGQPQH; v_gene: TRBV6-6; abundance: once; j_gene: TRBJ1-5; len: 13
CDR3aa: ASSTDSPTGANVLT; v_gene: TRBV19; abundance: once; j_gene: TRBJ2-6; len: 14
CDR3aa: ASSERRVANEKLF; v_gene: TRBV7-9; abundance: NA; j_gene: TRBJ1-4; len: 13
CDR3aa: ASSIGRTHNEQF; v_gene: TRBV19; abundance: NA; j_gene: TRBJ2-1; len: 12
CDR3aa: ASSQDLGGEQY; v_gene: TRBV14; abundance: few; j_gene: TRBJ2-7; len: 11
CDR3aa: ASSFGNYYGYT; v_gene: TRBV7-9; abundance: NA; j_gene: TRBJ1-2; len: 11
CDR3aa: ASSLSGDAF; v_gene: TRBV5-1; abundance: NA; j_gene: TRBJ1-1; len: 9
CDR3aa: ATSGPDRTG; v_gene: TRBV15; abundance: NA; j_gene: TRBJ1-2; len: 9
CDR3aa: ASTPGLAGGHTDTQY; v_gene: TRBV27; abundance: once; j_gene: TRBJ2-3; len: 15
CDR3aa: AISESRNEQF; v_gene: TRBV10-3; abundance: few; j_gene: TRBJ2-1; len: 10
CDR3aa: ASSHATGNVNTEAF; v_gene: TRBV4-1; abundance: NA; j_gene: TRBJ1-1; len: 14
CDR3aa: ASSEYHGRNQPQH; v_gene: TRBV6-1; abundance: NA; j_gene: TRBJ1-5; len: 13
CDR3aa: ASSLAWTVEEKLF; v_gene: TRBV7-2; abundance: NA; j_gene: TRBJ1-4; len: 13
CDR3aa: AGGQANTGELF; v_gene: TRBV30; abundance: NA; j_gene: TRBJ2-2; len: 11
CDR3aa: SERTSGQETQY; v_gene: TRBV29-1; abundance: NA; j_gene: TRBJ2-5; len: 11